The 8 T cell receptor beta chains reported below all come from one sample, sequenced in a study of spatial heterogeneity in lung cancer. The time point: sample taken at primary tumor resection. Unsorted samples of tumor, nontumor lung or frozen PBMC had their whole RNA sequenced. One entry per CDR3 protein results from TCRdb running MiXCR on the 5' RACE reads. The sample yields 50,000 to 65,000 distinct CDR3 sequences, roughly 7% seen once. The sample consisted of PBMCs, taken at surgery. Source of these receptors: a female donor with early-stage non-small cell lung cancer.

This clonotype appeared many times. This sequence joins TRBV28 and TRBJ1-1; D may be TRBD1 (6 bases). V lost 2 bases and J lost 7, with 11 bases in between. The CDR3 covers 13 residues. Germline CDR1 MDHEN, CDR2 SYDVKM. CDR3: CASSLDRSNEAFF. The CDR3 coding sequence is TGTGCCAGCAGTTTAGACAGGTCCAATGAAGCTTTCTTT.

This clonotype appeared many times. The chain carries TRBV28 and TRBJ1-3; D gene uncertain. Germline values: CDR1 MDHEN, CDR2 SYDVKM. Trimming removed 5 bases from V and 0 bases from J, with 8 bases in between. The CDR3 sequence is 14 residues long. The chain's CDR3 is CASSIGSSGNTIYF. As DNA, the CDR3 is TGTGCCAGCAGTATAGGGAGCTCTGGAAACACCATATATTTT.

There are many counts of this clonotype. The chain links TRBV28 to TRBJ2-7; D not certain. Looked up from germline, CDR1 is MDHEN and CDR2 is SYDVKM. V was shortened by 3 bases and J by 1 base, with 10 bases between the two germline ends. This CDR3 comprises 14 residues. CDR3 nucleotides: TGTGCCAGCAGTTTTTCACCCCGTTCCTACGAGCAGTACTTC. Its protein product is CASSFSPRSYEQYF.

This clonotype was found a few times. The chain recombines TRBV28 with TRBJ2-7, with TRBD2 matching 7 bases. Germline V CDR1 and CDR2: MDHEN, SYDVKM. This CDR3 comprises 16 residues. Unmatched junction bases numbered 12, after V lost 4 bases and J lost 3 bases. CDR3 nucleotide sequence: TGTGCCAGCAGTTCGTCGCGGGGGTCCGAAGGCTACGAGCAGTACTTC. Its translation: CASSSSRGSEGYEQYF. Full variable domain (remainder filled in from reference TRBV28 and TRBJ2-7): DVKVTQSSRYLVKRTGEKVFLECVQDMDHENMFWYRQDPGLGLRLIYFSYDVKMKEKGDIPEGYSVSREKKERFSLILESASTNQTSMYLCASSSSRGSEGYEQYFGPGTRLTVT.

This clonotype was detected many times. V gene TRBV3-1 combines with J gene TRBJ2-3; D uncertain. The CDR3 is 15 residues long. Per the germline V gene, CDR1 is LGHDT and CDR2 is YNNKEL (reference sequence). The V and J ends lost 3 bases and 1 base respectively, with 11 bases between them. CDR3 loop: CASSQPLGGTDTQYF. The CDR3 bases are TGTGCCAGCAGCCAGCCCCTGGGTGGCACAGATACGCAGTATTTT.

Many counts were recorded for this clonotype. The chain employs TRBV5-1 and TRBJ1-1; D is ambiguous. CDR3 length: 15 residues. Per germline, CDR1 SGHRS and CDR2 YFSETQ. Trimming removed 0 bases at V and 3 bases at J, with 12 bases between. The CDR3, as DNA: TGCGCCAGCAGCTTGGTCTTGGGCACCTACACTGAAGCTTTCTTT. Translated, it gives CASSLVLGTYTEAFF.

This clonotype was counted a few times. The gene calls are TRBV19 and TRBJ2-2, with 8 bases lining up with TRBD2. CDR3 length: 16 residues. The ends lost 11 bases at V and 0 bases at J; junction bases unmatched: 11. Germline V gives CDR1 LNHDA, CDR2 SQIVND (reference sequence). As DNA, the CDR3 is TGTGCCGTATTAGCGGGGACCTCTACGAACACCGGGGAGCTGTTTTTT. Translating gives CAVLAGTSTNTGELFF.

Concerning this clonotype itself: It may be a read error: a sequence one base away is much more abundant. The chain carries TRBV14 and TRBJ1-4; D unclear. V was cut by 4 bases and J by 13 bases, with 13 bases left in between. CDR1 and CDR2 (germline): SGHDN, FVKESK. The CDR3 length is 12 residues. In DNA, the CDR3 is TGTGCCAGCAGCCGCGGGAGGGCCGGACTGTTTTTT. Amino acid sequence: CASSRGRAGLFF.